What follows are 8 T cell receptor beta chains derived from one specimen sequenced in a study. Libraries were prepared by immunoSEQ multiplex PCR; TCRdb keeps only in-frame clonotypes and omits some of them. The data contain around 49,000 clones, over 85% of them singletons. Sequencing was done on a sample of PBMCs. The origin of the receptors is a man in his forties with rheumatoid arthritis.

The rearrangement joins TRBV11-2 to TRBJ2-7; 7 bases map to TRBD2. Trimming cost V 3 bases and J 5 bases; bases outside gene matches: 7. This CDR3 contains 14 residues. CDR1 is SGHAT and CDR2 is FQNNGV in the germline V gene. The CDR3 is CASSFSGTMDEQYF. The CDR3 DNA follows: TGTGCCAGCAGCTTTTCCGGGACTATGGACGAGCAGTACTTC.

The J gene is TRBJ2-1, the V gene TRBV7-2; maybe TRBD2 (6 bases). V lost 0 bases to trimming and J lost 5 bases, with 11 bases between them. The CDR3 totals 15 residues. Germline loops: CDR1 SGHTA, CDR2 FQGNSA. The CDR3 sequence: CASSLALAGHNEQFF. In DNA, the CDR3 is TGTGCCAGCAGCTTAGCATTGGCGGGGCACAATGAGCAGTTCTTC.

The gene calls are TRBV25-1 and TRBJ2-2; D not certain. V was clipped by 6 bases and J by 1 base, with 6 bases between them. The CDR3 runs 13 residues. Germline lookup yields CDR1 MGHDK and CDR2 SYGVNS. In DNA form, the CDR3 reads TGTGCCAGCAGGACCCAGAACACCGGGGAGCTGTTTTTT. This sequence encodes CASRTQNTGELFF.

The CDR3 here is CASSTQEGYEQYF. As DNA, the CDR3 is TGTGCCAGCAGCACTCAGGAGGGGTACGAGCAGTACTTC. The chain uses TRBV7-3 and TRBJ2-7; a possible D gene is TRBD2 (6 bases). The V gene lost 5 bases and the J gene lost 4 bases, with 12 bases spanning the gap. The CDR3 contains 13 residues. The germline CDR1 and CDR2 sequences are SGHTA and FQGTGA.

V is TRBV18 and J is TRBJ2-7; the match to TRBD2 covers 9 bases. V lost 0 bases to trimming and J lost 4 bases; unmatched junction nucleotides: 1. The CDR3 is made up of 14 amino acids. Germline V gene lookup returns CDR1 KGHSH and CDR2 LQKENI. CDR3 DNA sequence: TGTGCCAGCTCACCACCGGCGGGAGGGTACGAGCAGTACTTC. Its protein product is CASSPPAGGYEQYF.

In nucleotides, the CDR3 is TGTGCCAGCTCACCACTTCAATCTAGCGGGAGATCCACAGATACGCAGTATTTT. It codes for CASSPLQSSGRSTDTQYF. V usage is TRBV18 and J usage is TRBJ2-3; 10 bases line up with TRBD2. The CDR3 is made up of 18 amino acids. The V and J ends lost 1 base and 2 bases, in that order; junction bases with no gene match: 9. Germline CDR1 and CDR2: KGHSH and LQKENI.

The V call is TRBV25-1, the J call TRBJ1-5; unclear D gene. Trimming removed 4 bases at V and 0 bases at J, with 10 bases between. CDR1 is MGHDK, CDR2 SYGVNS, per germline. CDR3 size: 15 residues. Written as DNA, the CDR3 is TGTGCCAGCAGTGGGGGAAAGAATAGCAATCAGCCCCAGCATTTT. The encoded protein is CASSGGKNSNQPQHF.

J is TRBJ2-5 and V is TRBV10-3; 8 nucleotides line up with TRBD2. CDR1 ENHRY and CDR2 SYGVKD come from the germline V gene. The CDR3 totals 14 residues. V was pared by 6 bases and J by 3 bases, with 6 bases of the junction left unmatched. Here the CDR3 reads CAIRIGLAEETQYF. The DNA of the CDR3 is TGTGCCATCAGGATTGGACTAGCTGAAGAGACCCAGTACTTC.